This T cell receptor (beta chain) comes out of a study of cytomegalovirus exposure and HLA in healthy donors. About the research overall: A subsequent analysis stated that the roughly 130 validation repertoires were run on the same platform as the approximately 710 first-cohort repertoires. Whole-study findings and limits: Associated with cytomegalovirus, according to the listing, were some 180 TCR beta chains. A classifier reportedly called cytomegalovirus status with high sensitivity and specificity.

With regard to this clone: Its antigen is unknown.

The method was immunoSEQ multiplex PCR; TCRdb's version includes in-frame clones alone and lacks a portion of them. Of fewer than 60,000 clones in the sample, roughly 93% were seen once. Germline V CDR1 and CDR2: SSHAT, FNYEAQ (reference sequence). This CDR3 is built from 16 residues. V lost 1 base, J lost 3 bases, and 4 bases stayed unmatched. This TCR derives from a woman aged 18-29 years in good health and CMV-seropositive. The rearrangement links TRBV7-7 to TRBJ2-3; 10 bases align to TRBD2. The sample taken for sequencing was PBMCs. CDR3: CASSLGRAGGTDTQYF. The CDR3 nucleotides read TGTGCCAGCAGCTTAGGTCGAGCGGGGGGGACAGATACGCAGTATTTT.